The rows below give T cell receptor beta chains drawn from one sample of a study of CXCR3-negative and CXCR3-positive naive CD8 T cells. Following a re-call of the 5' RACE reads, TCRdb has one entry per CDR3 protein and lacks DNA. The table counts about 48,000 distinct CDR3 sequences; over 12% lies in the top ten. Sequencing was performed on memory CD8+ T cells from blood. These TCRs come from a human donor in good health. Some clones in this sample may be carry-over from other donors' samples. CDR3s include the opening cysteine and the closing phenylalanine or tryptophan. Size values are once, few and many counts, or a class for expanded clones, and some rows have none.

clone_size	j_call	v_call	cdr3_aa
.	TRBJ1-4	TRBV4-3	CASSQALEGPNEKLFF
.	TRBJ1-1	TRBV7-9	CASSAGGGNLF
.	TRBJ2-1	TRBV7-3	CASSLVAGGNEQFF
.	TRBJ2-1	TRBV7-8	CASSLSGRSGDEQFF
.	TRBJ2-2	TRBV7-3	CASSSLPNTGELFF
.	TRBJ2-1	TRBV7-9	CASSFSRTEQFF
.	TRBJ2-7	TRBV29-1	CSVDTGQTYEQYF
.	TRBJ2-1	TRBV4-3	CASSQDLDGYNEQFF
.	TRBJ2-7	TRBV7-9	CASSSGDYEQYF
.	TRBJ2-1	TRBV14	CASSQLGSPYNEQFF
.	TRBJ2-5	TRBV30	CAWMMGQDLVETQYF
.	TRBJ2-2	TRBV20-1	CSASRGSRESNTGELFF
.	TRBJ2-1	TRBV29-1	CSVAKVAGAVVNEQFF
.	TRBJ2-5	TRBV6-5	CASSYYGGSGETQYF
.	TRBJ1-1	TRBV29-1	CSGDRGYLTEAFF
.	TRBJ2-7	TRBV12-3/TRBV12-4	CASSRLVPYEQYF
.	TRBJ1-5	TRBV5-8	CASSWGQGFQPQHF
.	TRBJ2-5	TRBV28	CASSFQQGAGETQYF
.	TRBJ2-7	TRBV6-6	CASSTVDVSYEQYF
.	TRBJ2-7	TRBV12-3/TRBV12-4	CASSPGDILYEQYF
.	TRBJ1-4	TRBV12-3/TRBV12-4	CASRQAGGEKLFF
.	TRBJ2-2	TRBV15	CATVEDYAGELFF
.	TRBJ1-6	TRBV14	CASSQPGHYNSPLHF
.	TRBJ2-5	TRBV6-5	CASKYGNQETQYF
.	TRBJ2-7	TRBV28	CASSREVSYEQYF
.	TRBJ2-5	TRBV4-1	CASSQDRDYTEETQYF
.	TRBJ2-7	TRBV19	CASSIKAGSSYEQYF
.	TRBJ1-1	TRBV7-2	CASSLAPGGSTEAFF
.	TRBJ1-1	TRBV25-1	CASSEEPGSEEAFF
.	TRBJ1-2	TRBV6-6	CASSLPGGYGYTF
.	TRBJ1-3	TRBV5-1	CASSRGDTIYF
.	TRBJ2-7	TRBV27	CASSIAGTGLSEQYF
.	TRBJ2-7	TRBV4-3	CASSPGSGRDYEQYF
.	TRBJ2-5	TRBV28	CASRPITGGRTLSGETQYF
.	TRBJ1-1	TRBV19	CASRTDRERDTEAFF
.	TRBJ2-5	TRBV29-1	CSVGASGSNEQFF
.	TRBJ2-2	TRBV6-2/TRBV6-3	CASSLEGNTGELFF
.	TRBJ1-2	TRBV29-1	CSVVVGGDGYTF
.	TRBJ1-1	TRBV7-9	CASALGGEVEAFF
medium-sized	TRBJ2-7	TRBV6-2/TRBV6-3	CASSYSTSAHEQYF
.	TRBJ2-7	TRBV28	CASSLVGAGYEQYF
.	TRBJ2-7	TRBV30	CAWSAGQGAYEQYF
.	TRBJ2-2	TRBV29-1	CSATGGDFTNTGELFF
.	TRBJ2-4	TRBV7-9	CASSPRSPWPMYF
.	TRBJ1-3	TRBV4-3	CASSQDGSSGNTIYF
medium-sized	TRBJ2-7	TRBV20-1	CSANGGGGVEMVEQYF
.	TRBJ2-2	TRBV28	CASSLIPSGIPGYTGELFF
.	TRBJ2-1	TRBV14	CASSQRDSVYNEQFF
.	TRBJ2-5	TRBV7-9	CASSFYETQYF